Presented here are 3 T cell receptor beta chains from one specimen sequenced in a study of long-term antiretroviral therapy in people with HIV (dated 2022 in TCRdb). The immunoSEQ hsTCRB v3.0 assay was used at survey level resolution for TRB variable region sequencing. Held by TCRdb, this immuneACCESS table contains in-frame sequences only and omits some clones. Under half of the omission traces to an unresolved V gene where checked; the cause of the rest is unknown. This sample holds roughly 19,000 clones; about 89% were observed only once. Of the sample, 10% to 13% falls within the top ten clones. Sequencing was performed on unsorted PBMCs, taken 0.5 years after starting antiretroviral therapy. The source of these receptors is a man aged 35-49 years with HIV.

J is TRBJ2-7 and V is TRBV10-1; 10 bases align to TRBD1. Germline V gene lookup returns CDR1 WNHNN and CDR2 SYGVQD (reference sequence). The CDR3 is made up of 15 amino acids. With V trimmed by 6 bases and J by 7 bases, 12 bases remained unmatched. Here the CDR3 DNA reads TGCGCCAGCAGCAACCCCGGGACAGGGGTGAGGGAGCAGTACTTC. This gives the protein CASSNPGTGVREQYF.

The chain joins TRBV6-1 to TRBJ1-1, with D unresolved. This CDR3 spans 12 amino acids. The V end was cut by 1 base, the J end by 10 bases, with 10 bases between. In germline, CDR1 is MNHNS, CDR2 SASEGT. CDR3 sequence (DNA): TGTGCCAGCAGTGAAGATCCGTCAGCAGCTTTCTTT. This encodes CASSEDPSAAFF.

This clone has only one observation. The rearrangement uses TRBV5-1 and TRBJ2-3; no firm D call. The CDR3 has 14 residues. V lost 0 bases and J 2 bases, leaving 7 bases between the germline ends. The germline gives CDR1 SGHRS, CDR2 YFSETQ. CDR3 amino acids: CASSLEQYTDTQYF. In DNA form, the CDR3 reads TGCGCCAGCAGCTTGGAACAGTACACAGATACGCAGTATTTT.